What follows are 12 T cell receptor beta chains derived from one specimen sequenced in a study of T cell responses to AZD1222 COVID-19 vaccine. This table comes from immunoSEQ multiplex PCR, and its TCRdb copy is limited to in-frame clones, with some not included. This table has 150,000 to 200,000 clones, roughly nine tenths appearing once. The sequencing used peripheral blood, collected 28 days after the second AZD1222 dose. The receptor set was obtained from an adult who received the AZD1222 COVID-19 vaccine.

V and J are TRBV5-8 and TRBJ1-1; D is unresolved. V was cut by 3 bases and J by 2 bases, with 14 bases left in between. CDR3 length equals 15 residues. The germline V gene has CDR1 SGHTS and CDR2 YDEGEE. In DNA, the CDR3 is TGTGCCAGCAGCTCGGATCGAGGACCAAACACTGAAGCTTTCTTT. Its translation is CASSSDRGPNTEAFF.

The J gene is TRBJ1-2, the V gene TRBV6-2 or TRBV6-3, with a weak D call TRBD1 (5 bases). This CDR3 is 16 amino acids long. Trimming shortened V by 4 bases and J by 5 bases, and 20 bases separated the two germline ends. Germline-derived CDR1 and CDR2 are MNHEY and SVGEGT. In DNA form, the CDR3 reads TGTGCCAGCAGTTTCGCTACCCTTGGGACGTATTATGGCTACACCTTC. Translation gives CASSFATLGTYYGYTF.

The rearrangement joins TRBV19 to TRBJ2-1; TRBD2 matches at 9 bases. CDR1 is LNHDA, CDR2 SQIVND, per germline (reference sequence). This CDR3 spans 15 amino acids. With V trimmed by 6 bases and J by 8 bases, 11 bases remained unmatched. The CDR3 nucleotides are TGTGCCAGTAGCACGGGAGCGGGGGGCCTAGATGAGCAGTTCTTC. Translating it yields CASSTGAGGLDEQFF.

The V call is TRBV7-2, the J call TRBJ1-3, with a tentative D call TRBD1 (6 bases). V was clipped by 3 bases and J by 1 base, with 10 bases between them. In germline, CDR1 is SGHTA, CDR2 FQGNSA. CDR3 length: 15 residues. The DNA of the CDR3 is TGTGCCAGCAGCTTTCGGCAGGGGTCTGGAAACACCATATATTTT. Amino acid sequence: CASSFRQGSGNTIYF.

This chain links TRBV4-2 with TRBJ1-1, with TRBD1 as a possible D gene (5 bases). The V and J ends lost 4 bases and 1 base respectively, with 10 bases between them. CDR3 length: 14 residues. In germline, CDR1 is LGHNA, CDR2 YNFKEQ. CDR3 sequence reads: CASSREGPNTEAFF. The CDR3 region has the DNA TGTGCCAGCAGCCGGGAGGGACCGAACACTGAAGCTTTCTTT.

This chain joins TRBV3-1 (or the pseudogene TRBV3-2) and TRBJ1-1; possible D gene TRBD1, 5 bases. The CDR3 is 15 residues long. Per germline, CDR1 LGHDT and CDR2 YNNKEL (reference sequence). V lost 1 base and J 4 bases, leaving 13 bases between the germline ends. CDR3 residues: CASSQGAGGGTEAFF. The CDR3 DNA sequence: TGTGCCAGCAGCCAAGGAGCGGGGGGAGGCACTGAAGCTTTCTTT.

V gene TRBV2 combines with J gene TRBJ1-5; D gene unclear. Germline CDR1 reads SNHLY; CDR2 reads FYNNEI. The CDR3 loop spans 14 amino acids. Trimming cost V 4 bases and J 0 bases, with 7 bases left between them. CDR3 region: CASSGVNSNQPQHF. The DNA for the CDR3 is TGTGCCAGCAGTGGCGTCAATAGCAATCAGCCCCAGCATTTT.

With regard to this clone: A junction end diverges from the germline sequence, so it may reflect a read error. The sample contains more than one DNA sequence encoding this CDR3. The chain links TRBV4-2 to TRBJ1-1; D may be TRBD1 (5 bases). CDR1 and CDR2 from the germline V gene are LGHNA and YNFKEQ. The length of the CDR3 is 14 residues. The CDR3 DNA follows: TGTGCCAGCAGCCAAGAAAGAGTGGACACTGAAGCCTTCTTT. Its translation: CASSQERVDTEAFF.

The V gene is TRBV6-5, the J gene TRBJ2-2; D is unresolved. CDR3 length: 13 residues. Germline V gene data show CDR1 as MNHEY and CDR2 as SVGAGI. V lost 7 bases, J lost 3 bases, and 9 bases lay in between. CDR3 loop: CASINSDTGELFF. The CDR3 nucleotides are TGTGCCAGCATAAACAGTGACACCGGGGAGCTGTTTTTT.

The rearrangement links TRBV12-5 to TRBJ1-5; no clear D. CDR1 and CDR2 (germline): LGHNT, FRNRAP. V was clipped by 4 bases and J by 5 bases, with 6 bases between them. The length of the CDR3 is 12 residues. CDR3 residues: CASGWRDQPQHF. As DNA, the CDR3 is TGTGCTAGTGGTTGGCGGGATCAGCCCCAGCATTTT.

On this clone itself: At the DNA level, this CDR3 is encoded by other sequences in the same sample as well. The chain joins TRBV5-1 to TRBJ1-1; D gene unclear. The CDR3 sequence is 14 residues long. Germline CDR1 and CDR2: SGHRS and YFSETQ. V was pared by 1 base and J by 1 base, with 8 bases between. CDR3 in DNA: TGCGCCAGCAGCTTGTTAGGCGGGAACACTGAAGCTTTCTTT. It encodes CASSLLGGNTEAFF.

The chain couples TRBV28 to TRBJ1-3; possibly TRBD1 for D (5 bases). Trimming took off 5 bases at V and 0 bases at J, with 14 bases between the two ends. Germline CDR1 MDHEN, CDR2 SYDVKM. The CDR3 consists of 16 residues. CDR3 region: CASSPAGILSGNTIYF. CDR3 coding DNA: TGTGCCAGCAGTCCCGCAGGGATCCTCTCTGGAAACACCATATATTTT.